Described below is a single TCR beta chain sequence and its context. Its antigen is not identified. The data originate from a study of OX40 agonist ivuxolimab in advanced cancers. Findings and limits, study-wide: Relative to CD4+ cells, CD8+ T cells on average had more expanded clones.

V shed 3 bases and J shed 2 bases, with 14 bases lying between them. Looked up from germline, CDR1 is LNHDA and CDR2 is SQIVND (reference sequence). There are 15 residues in the CDR3. Generated by immunoSEQ multiplex PCR, the TCRdb table keeps only in-frame clones and is missing some. Among nearly 95,000 clones listed, approximately 94% were seen once. This receptor was taken from an adult with an advanced solid tumor such as melanoma, head and neck, liver or kidney cancer. The sample was CD4+ or CD8+ T cells sorted from blood, taken in a trial of the OX40 agonist ivuxolimab. V is TRBV19 and J is TRBJ2-7; D is perhaps TRBD1 (6 bases). The CDR3 bases are TGTGCCAGTAGTATTGCAGGGGCGAAAACCTACGAGCAGTACTTC. The encoded protein is CASSIAGAKTYEQYF.